This TCR beta chain was captured in a study of control samples from healthy donors and cancer patients. Looked up from germline, CDR1 is ENHRY and CDR2 is SYGVKD. The V and J ends lost 2 bases and 3 bases, in that order; junction bases with no gene match: 5. The CDR3 has 17 residues. Sequenced by immunoSEQ multiplex PCR; TCRdb stores in-frame clones only, minus some. Of some 90,000 clones listed, about 89% are singletons. The chain recombines TRBV10-3 with TRBJ1-6; the match to TRBD1 covers 9 bases. The source material was blood. The source of this sequence is a woman under 40 in good health. The CDR3 coding sequence is TGTGCCATCAGTGAGGGACAGGGGAATCTCTATAATTCACCCCTCCACTTT. Amino acid sequence: CAISEGQGNLYNSPLHF.